This entry concerns a single T cell receptor beta chain. Its antigen is as yet unknown. This sample is drawn from a study of vaccination effects on CD4 cells after COVID-19. Assay: immunoSEQ multiplex PCR; the TCRdb copy retains only in-frame clones and omits some. The sample gives roughly 76,000 clones, 70% to 75% of which show up once; approximately 2% is in the top ten. The germline CDR1 and CDR2 sequences are SGHTA and FQGNSA. CDR3 size: 16 residues. Trimming removed 1 base at V and 1 base at J, with 11 bases between. CD4+ T cells specific for antigen were expanded with viral peptide pools by the ViraFEST assay before sequencing. Isolation of CD4+ T cells took place after approximately 10 days of culture.

This sample comprised CD4+ T cells from PBMCs cultured with HCoV-229E spike peptides, obtained before COVID-19 vaccination. The TCR originated in a human donor who received a COVID-19 vaccine. The chain carries TRBV7-2 and TRBJ1-5; D gene unclear. The CDR3 bases are TGTGCCAGCAGCTTAGGTATCCGGGTGAGCAATCAGCCCCAGCATTTT. It specifies CASSLGIRVSNQPQHF.